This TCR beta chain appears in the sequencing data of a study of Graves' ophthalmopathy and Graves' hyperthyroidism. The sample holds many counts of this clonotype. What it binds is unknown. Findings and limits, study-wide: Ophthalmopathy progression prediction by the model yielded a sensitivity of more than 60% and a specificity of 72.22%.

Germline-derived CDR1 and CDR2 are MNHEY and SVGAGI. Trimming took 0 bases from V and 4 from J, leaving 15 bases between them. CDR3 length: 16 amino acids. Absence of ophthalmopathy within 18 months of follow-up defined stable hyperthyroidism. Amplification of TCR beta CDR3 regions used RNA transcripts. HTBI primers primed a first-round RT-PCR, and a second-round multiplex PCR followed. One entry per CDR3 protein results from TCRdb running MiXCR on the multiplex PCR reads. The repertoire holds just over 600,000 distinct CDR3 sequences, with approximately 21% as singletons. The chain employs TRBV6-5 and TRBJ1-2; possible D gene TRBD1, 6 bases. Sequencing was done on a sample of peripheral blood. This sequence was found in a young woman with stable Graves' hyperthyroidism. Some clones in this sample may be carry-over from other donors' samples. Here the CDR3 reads CASSYSRDTLVYGYTF. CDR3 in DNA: TGTGCCAGCAGTTACTCGAGGGACACCCTTGTCTATGGCTACACCTTC.